This T cell receptor beta chain is from a study of cytomegalovirus exposure and HLA in healthy donors. Study outcomes and limitations: Later analysis identified about 18,000 TCR beta sequences associated with HLA alleles, using a false discovery rate threshold of 0.05.

This clone was detected many times. The antigen is unknown. Primers included in the PCR were 60 Vbeta and 13 Jbeta primers. Here immunoSEQ multiplex PCR was the method, and the copy in TCRdb shows in-frame clones only, minus some. Among about 90,000 clones listed, roughly 80% were seen once. The sample taken for sequencing was PBMCs. The receptor's source is a woman between 40 and 55 years old in good health and CMV-seropositive.

This CDR3 reads CAIGSRGLGNTIYF. Here the CDR3 DNA reads TGTGCCATCGGTTCCAGGGGGCTTGGAAACACCATATATTTT. The genes are TRBV10-3 and TRBJ1-3; 8 bases agree with TRBD1. The CDR3 is 14 residues long. The trim removed 8 bases at V and 3 bases at J, leaving 6 bases unmatched. Germline V gives CDR1 ENHRY, CDR2 SYGVKD.